Shown below are 4 T cell receptor beta chains from a single sample sequenced in a study of blood T cell repertoires in COVID-19. Clones were sequenced by immunoSEQ multiplex PCR, and TCRdb holds only the in-frame ones, with some missing. Of approximately 340,000 clones in the sample, approximately 90% are singletons; the top ten hold about 0.78%. Sequencing was performed on PBMCs or T cells enriched from blood (not recorded which). The receptors were gathered from a middle-aged woman who had been exposed to COVID-19.

The CDR3 DNA reads TGTGCCAGCAGTTTATTTTCAGGATCCTACGAGCAGTACTTC. The encoded protein is CASSLFSGSYEQYF. V usage is TRBV27 and J usage is TRBJ2-7, with D unclear. The CDR3 covers 14 residues. Per the germline V gene, CDR1 is MNHEY and CDR2 is SMNVEV (reference sequence). The V gene lost 1 base and the J gene lost 1 base, with 8 bases spanning the gap.

This clone is a singleton in its sample. The J gene is TRBJ2-1, the V gene TRBV9, with D possibly matching TRBD2 (6 bases). This CDR3 is built from 11 residues. V was trimmed by 4 bases and J by 13 bases, leaving 12 bases between them. CDR1 is SGDLS and CDR2 is YYNGEE in the germline V gene. The CDR3 reads CASSRDLLQFF. In nucleotides, the CDR3 is TGTGCCAGCAGCAGGGACTTGTTACAGTTCTTC.

The rearrangement uses TRBV30 and TRBJ2-2, with 11 bases matching TRBD2. Unmatched junction bases numbered 5, after V lost 5 bases and J lost 6 bases. The CDR3 spans 14 residues. The germline gives CDR1 GTSNPN, CDR2 SVGIG (reference sequence). The CDR3 region is CAWGIAGGPGELFF. For the CDR3, the DNA is TGTGCCTGGGGAATAGCGGGGGGGCCCGGGGAGCTGTTTTTT. Full variable domain (rest looked up from reference TRBV30 and TRBJ2-2): SQTIHQWPATLVQPVGSPLSLECTVEGTSNPNLYWYRQAAGRGLQLLFYSVGIGQISSEVPQNLSASRPQDRQFILSSKKLLLSDSGFYLCAWGIAGGPGELFFGEGSRLTVL.

The gene calls are TRBV2 and TRBJ1-2; no reliable D call. The germline gives CDR1 SNHLY, CDR2 FYNNEI. This CDR3 has 14 residues. V was trimmed by 4 bases and J by 4 bases, leaving 13 bases between them. DNA of the CDR3: TGTGCCAGCAGTGTTATCCTCTTCTCCTATGGCTACACCTTC. This encodes CASSVILFSYGYTF. Using reference TRBV2 and TRBJ1-2 for the parts outside the CDR3, the full variable domain is EPEVTQTPSHQVTQMGQEVILRCVPISNHLYFYWYRQILGQKVEFLVSFYNNEISEKSEIFDDQFSVERPDGSNFTLKIRSTKLEDSAMYFCASSVILFSYGYTFGSGTRLTVV.